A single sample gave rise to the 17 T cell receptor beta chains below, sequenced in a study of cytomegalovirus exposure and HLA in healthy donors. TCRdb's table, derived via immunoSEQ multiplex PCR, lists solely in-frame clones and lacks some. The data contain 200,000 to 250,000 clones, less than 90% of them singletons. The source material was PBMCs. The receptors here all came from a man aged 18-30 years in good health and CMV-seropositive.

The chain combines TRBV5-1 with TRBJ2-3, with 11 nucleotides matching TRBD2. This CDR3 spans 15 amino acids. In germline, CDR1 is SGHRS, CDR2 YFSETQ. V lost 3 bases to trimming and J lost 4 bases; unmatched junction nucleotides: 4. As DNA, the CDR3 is TGCGCCAGCAGCTCGATACTAGCGGGAGCAGATACGCAGTATTTT. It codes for CASSSILAGADTQYF. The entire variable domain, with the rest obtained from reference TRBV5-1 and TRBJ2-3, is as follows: KAGVTQTPRYLIKTRGQQVTLSCSPISGHRSVSWYQQTPGQGLQFLFEYFSETQRNKGNFPGRFSGRQFSNSRSEMNVSTLELGDSALYLCASSSILAGADTQYFGPGTRLTVL.

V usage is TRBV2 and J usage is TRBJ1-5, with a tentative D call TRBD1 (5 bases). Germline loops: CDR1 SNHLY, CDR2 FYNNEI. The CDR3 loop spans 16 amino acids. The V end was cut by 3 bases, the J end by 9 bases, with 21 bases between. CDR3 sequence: CASSDTAGPRRGPQHF. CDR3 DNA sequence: TGTGCCAGCAGTGATACGGCAGGACCGAGAAGGGGGCCCCAGCATTTT.

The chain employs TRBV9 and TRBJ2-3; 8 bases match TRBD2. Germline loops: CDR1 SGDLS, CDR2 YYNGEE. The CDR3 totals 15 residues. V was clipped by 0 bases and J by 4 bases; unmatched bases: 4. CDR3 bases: TGTGCCAGCAGCGTAGGGCTAGCGGGTCCAGATACGCAGTATTTT. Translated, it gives CASSVGLAGPDTQYF.

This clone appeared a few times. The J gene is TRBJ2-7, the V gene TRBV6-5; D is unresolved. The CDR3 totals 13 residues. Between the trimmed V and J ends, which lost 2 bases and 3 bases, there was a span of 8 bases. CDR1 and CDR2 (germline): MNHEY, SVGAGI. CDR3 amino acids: CASSYQRDYEQYF. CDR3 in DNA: TGTGCCAGCAGTTACCAAAGGGACTACGAGCAGTACTTC.

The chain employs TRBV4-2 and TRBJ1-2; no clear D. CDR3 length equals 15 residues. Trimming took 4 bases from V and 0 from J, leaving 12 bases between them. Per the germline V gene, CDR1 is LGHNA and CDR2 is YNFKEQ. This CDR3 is CASSLTGSANYGYTF. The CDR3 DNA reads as TGTGCCAGCAGCCTCACGGGTTCGGCTAACTATGGCTACACCTTC.

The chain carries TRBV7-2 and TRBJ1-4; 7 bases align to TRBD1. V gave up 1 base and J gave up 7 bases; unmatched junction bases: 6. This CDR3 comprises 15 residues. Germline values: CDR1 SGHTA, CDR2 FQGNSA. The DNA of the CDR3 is TGTGCCAGCAGCTTAGACGGACAGGTCCTTGAAAAACTGTTTTTT. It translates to CASSLDGQVLEKLFF.

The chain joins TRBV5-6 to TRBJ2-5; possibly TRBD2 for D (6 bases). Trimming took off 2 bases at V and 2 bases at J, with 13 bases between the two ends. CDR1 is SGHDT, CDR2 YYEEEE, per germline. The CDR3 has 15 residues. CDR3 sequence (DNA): TGTGCCAGCAGCTTCGGGGGACTTGCACAAGAGACCCAGTACTTC. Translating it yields CASSFGGLAQETQYF.

The CDR3 protein is CASSVEAGDNEQFF. The CDR3 DNA reads as TGTGCCAGCAGCGTAGAGGCAGGGGATAATGAGCAGTTCTTC. This chain connects TRBV9 to TRBJ2-1; possibly TRBD1 for D (6 bases). Germline V gives CDR1 SGDLS, CDR2 YYNGEE. V lost 0 bases, J lost 7 bases, and 11 bases lay in between. This CDR3 region has 14 residues. The complete variable domain, with remaining parts taken from reference TRBV9 and TRBJ2-1, reads DSGVTQTPKHLITATGQRVTLRCSPRSGDLSVYWYQQSLDQGLQFLIQYYNGEERAKGNILERFSAQQFPDLHSELNLSSLELGDSALYFCASSVEAGDNEQFFGPGTRLTVL.

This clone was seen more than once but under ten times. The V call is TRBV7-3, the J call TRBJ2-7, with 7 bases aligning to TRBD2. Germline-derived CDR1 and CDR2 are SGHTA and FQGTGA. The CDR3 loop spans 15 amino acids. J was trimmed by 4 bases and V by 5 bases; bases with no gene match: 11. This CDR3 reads CASSLAATGGYEQYF. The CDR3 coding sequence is TGTGCCAGCAGCCTAGCGGCTACAGGAGGATACGAGCAGTACTTC.

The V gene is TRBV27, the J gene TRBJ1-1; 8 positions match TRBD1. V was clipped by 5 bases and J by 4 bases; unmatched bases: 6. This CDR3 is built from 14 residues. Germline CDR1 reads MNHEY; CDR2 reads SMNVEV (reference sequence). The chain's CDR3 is CASSARTGFTEAFF. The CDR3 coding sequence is TGTGCCAGCAGTGCCCGGACAGGGTTCACTGAAGCTTTCTTT.

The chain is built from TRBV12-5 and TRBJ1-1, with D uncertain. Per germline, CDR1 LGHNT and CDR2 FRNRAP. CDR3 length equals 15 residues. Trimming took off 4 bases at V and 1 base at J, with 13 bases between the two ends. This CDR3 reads CASGWDRRGNTEAFF. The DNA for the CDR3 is TGTGCTAGTGGTTGGGATAGACGGGGGAACACTGAAGCTTTCTTT.

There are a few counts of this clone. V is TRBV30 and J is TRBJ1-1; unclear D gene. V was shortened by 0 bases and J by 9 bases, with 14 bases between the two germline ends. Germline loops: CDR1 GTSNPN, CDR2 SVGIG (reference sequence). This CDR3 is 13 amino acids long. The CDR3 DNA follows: TGTGCCTGGAGTGTACTCGAGGGAGCGAAAGCTTTCTTT. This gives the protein CAWSVLEGAKAFF.

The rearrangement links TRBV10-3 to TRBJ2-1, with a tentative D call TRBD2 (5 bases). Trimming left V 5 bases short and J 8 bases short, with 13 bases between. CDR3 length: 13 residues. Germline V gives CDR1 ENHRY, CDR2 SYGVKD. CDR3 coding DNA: TGTGCCATCAGTCAACGACTAAGCCATGAGCAGTTCTTC. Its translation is CAISQRLSHEQFF.

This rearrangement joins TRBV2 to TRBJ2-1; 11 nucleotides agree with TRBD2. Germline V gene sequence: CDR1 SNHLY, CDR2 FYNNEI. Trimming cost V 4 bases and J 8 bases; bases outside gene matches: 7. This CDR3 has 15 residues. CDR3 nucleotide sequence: TGTGCCAGCAGTGCTACTAGCGGGAGTATACATGAGCAGTTCTTC. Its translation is CASSATSGSIHEQFF.

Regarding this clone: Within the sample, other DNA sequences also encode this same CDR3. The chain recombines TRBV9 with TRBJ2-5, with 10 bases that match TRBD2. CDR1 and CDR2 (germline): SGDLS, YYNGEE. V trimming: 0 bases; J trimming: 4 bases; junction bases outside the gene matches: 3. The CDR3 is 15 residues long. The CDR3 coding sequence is TGTGCCAGCAGCGTAGGTCTAGCGGGAGTAGAGACCCAGTACTTC. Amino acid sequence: CASSVGLAGVETQYF.

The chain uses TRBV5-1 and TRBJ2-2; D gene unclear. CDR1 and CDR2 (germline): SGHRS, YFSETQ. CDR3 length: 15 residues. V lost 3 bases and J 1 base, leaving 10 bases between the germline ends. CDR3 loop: CASSSQIKNTGELFF. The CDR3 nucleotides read TGCGCCAGCAGCTCGCAGATAAAGAACACCGGGGAGCTGTTTTTT.

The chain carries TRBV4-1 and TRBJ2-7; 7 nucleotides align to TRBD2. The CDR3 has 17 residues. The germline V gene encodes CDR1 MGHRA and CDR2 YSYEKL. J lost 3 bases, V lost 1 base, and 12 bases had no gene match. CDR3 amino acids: CASSQGRGASGLYEQYF. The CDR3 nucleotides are TGCGCCAGCAGCCAAGGTCGAGGGGCTAGCGGCCTCTACGAGCAGTACTTC.